The subject of this entry is one T cell receptor (beta chain). Its antigen remains unidentified. The sample originates from a study of EBV T-cell therapy then PD-1 blockade in nasopharyngeal carcinoma. Stated treatment: AdE1-LMPpoly-expanded autologous EBV-specific T-cell therapy followed by anti-PD-1 nivolumab. Looked up from germline, CDR1 is SGHAT and CDR2 is FQNNGV. The CDR3 loop spans 18 amino acids. V gave up 0 bases and J gave up 0 bases, with 18 bases separating them. Using immunoSEQ multiplex PCR, the repertoire was profiled, and TCRdb retains in-frame clones only, with some absent. Of some 19,000 clones listed, approximately 84% were seen once; the top ten hold around 31%.

This receptor was identified in a man aged 35-49 years with nasopharyngeal carcinoma. Material: CD8+ T cells from blood, obtained around day 30 from a patient whose treatment included autologous EBV-specific T cells and nivolumab. This sequence joins TRBV11-2 and TRBJ2-7, with unresolved D. CDR3 in amino acids: CASSLEFGRTLSSYEQYF. The CDR3 region has the DNA TGTGCCAGCAGCTTAGAGTTCGGCAGGACCCTCAGCTCCTACGAGCAGTACTTC. Looking up the rest from reference TRBV11-2 and TRBJ2-7 gives the full variable domain: EAGVAQSPRYKIIEKRQSVAFWCNPISGHATLYWYQQILGQGPKLLIQFQNNGVVDDSQLPKDRFSAERLKGVDSTLKIQPAKLEDSAVYLCASSLEFGRTLSSYEQYFGPGTRLTVT.